This passage covers 10 T cell receptor beta chains from one sample sequenced in a study of T cell repertoires in cytomegalovirus infection. Their antigens remain unidentified. One entry per CDR3 protein, called by TCRdb with MiXCR from the reads. The repertoire holds about 920,000 distinct CDR3 sequences, with roughly 31% as singletons. Material: cultured CD8+ T cells from PBMCs, obtained from culture after CMV antigen stimulation. These receptors came from a human donor in good health (CMV status not recorded). Some clones in this sample may be carry-over from other donors' samples.

This clonotype was counted only a few times. This chain uses TRBV25-1 with TRBJ1-6; maybe TRBD1 (6 bases). Germline loops: CDR1 MGHDK, CDR2 SYGVNS. The CDR3 is made up of 14 amino acids. V lost 5 bases, J lost 10 bases, and 15 bases lay in between. The CDR3 nucleotides are TGTGCCAGCAGTCCGGGGGGCTTGGGGTCACCCCTCCACTTT. As protein: CASSPGGLGSPLHF.

The chain links TRBV7-9 to TRBJ2-2, with 7 bases aligning to TRBD1. The CDR3 length is 16 residues. The V segment lost 5 bases and the J segment 2 bases; nucleotides outside the gene matches: 8. The germline V gene has CDR1 SEHNR and CDR2 FQNEAQ (reference sequence). CDR3 DNA: TGTGCCAGCAGCGACCACGGGACAGCCAACACCGGGGAGCTGTTTTTT. Translation: CASSDHGTANTGELFF. Full variable domain (remainder filled in from reference TRBV7-9 and TRBJ2-2): DTGVSQNPRHKITKRGQNVTFRCDPISEHNRLYWYRQTLGQGPEFLTYFQNEAQLEKSRLLSDRFSAERPKGSFSTLEIQRTEQGDSAMYLCASSDHGTANTGELFFGEGSRLTVL.

This clonotype was detected only a few times. The gene calls are TRBV27 and TRBJ2-7; a weak D match, TRBD2 (5 bases). Germline V gene data show CDR1 as MNHEY and CDR2 as SMNVEV (reference sequence). The germline V and J ends were trimmed by 6 bases and 4 bases, with 16 bases remaining between them. The CDR3 spans 14 residues. CDR3 in DNA: TGTGCCAGCAGAAACAGAGGGAAGATATACGAGCAGTACTTC. It encodes CASRNRGKIYEQYF.

The chain is built from TRBV19 and TRBJ2-7; possible D gene TRBD1, 5 bases. This CDR3 comprises 12 residues. Deletions cut 10 bases from V and 3 bases from J, with 13 bases between. CDR1 and CDR2 from the germline V gene are LNHDA and SQIVND (reference sequence). CDR3 nucleotide sequence: TGTGCCACAGGGCAGCATTTCTACGAGCAGTACTTC. Translating gives CATGQHFYEQYF.

This clonotype has a handful of counts. The genes are TRBV6-6 and TRBJ1-1; unclear D gene. The CDR3 runs to 18 residues. Germline V gives CDR1 MNHNY, CDR2 SVGAGI (reference sequence). V lost 5 bases to trimming and J lost 1 base, with 23 bases between them. The CDR3 reads CASSDLLATLNSNTEAFF. CDR3 bases: TGTGCCAGCAGTGATCTCCTCGCCACACTCAACTCGAACACTGAAGCTTTCTTT.

This clonotype has just a few counts. The chain employs TRBV7-9 and TRBJ1-1; D gene unclear. The CDR3 loop spans 12 amino acids. Germline loops: CDR1 SEHNR, CDR2 FQNEAQ (reference sequence). The germline V and J ends were trimmed by 5 bases and 1 base, with 5 bases remaining between them. The CDR3 is CASSAENTEAFF. CDR3 sequence (DNA): TGTGCCAGCAGCGCAGAGAACACTGAAGCTTTCTTT.

Concerning this clonotype itself: Germline and junction disagree at one end, which may indicate a read error. The gene calls are TRBV2 and TRBJ2-2; 8 bases agree with TRBD1. The CDR3 is made up of 20 amino acids. Germline CDR1 is SNHLY and CDR2 is FYNNEI. The CDR3 reads CANSGAFRGRETNFAGELFF. The CDR3 coding sequence is TGTGCCAACAGTGGAGCATTCAGGGGGCGAGAGACGAATTTCGCCGGGGAGCTGTTTTTT.

There are a few counts of this clonotype. The V gene is TRBV7-6, the J gene TRBJ1-2; 8 positions agree with TRBD1. The CDR3 length is 14 residues. After removal of 11 bases from V and 0 bases from J, the junction contained 8 bases not matched to a gene. The germline V gene has CDR1 SGHVS and CDR2 FNYEAQ. The CDR3 DNA sequence: TGTGCCTCGGTTGGGACAGGCGCTAACTATGGCTACACCTTC. As protein: CASVGTGANYGYTF. Filled out from reference TRBV7-6 and TRBJ1-2, the complete variable domain reads GAGVSQSPRYKVTKRGQDVALRCDPISGHVSLYWYRQALGQGPEFLTYFNYEAQQDKSGLPNDRFSAERPEGSISTLTIQRTEQRDSAMYRCASVGTGANYGYTFGSGTRLTVV.

The chain joins TRBV7-9 to TRBJ1-2; D possibly corresponds to TRBD1 (5 bases). The V gene lost 4 bases and the J gene lost 7 bases, with 16 bases spanning the gap. Germline CDR1 is SEHNR and CDR2 is FQNEAQ (reference sequence). This CDR3 has 14 amino acids. The CDR3 DNA is TGTGCCAGCAGCTCATTGGGGGGGTTCTTTGGCTACACCTTC. Translated: CASSSLGGFFGYTF.

This chain links TRBV20-1 with TRBJ1-2; 7 nucleotides match TRBD1. Germline-derived CDR1 and CDR2 are DFQATT and SNEGSKA (reference sequence). The CDR3 loop spans 15 amino acids. V dropped 2 bases and J dropped 0; count of bases not matched to a gene: 6. CDR3 protein: CSARQGVDANYGYTF. Written as DNA, the CDR3 is TGCAGTGCTAGACAGGGGGTGGATGCTAACTATGGCTACACCTTC.